These T cell receptor beta chains were read from a single sample in a study of blood T cell repertoires in COVID-19. Clones were sequenced by immunoSEQ multiplex PCR, and TCRdb holds only the in-frame ones, with some missing. Among about 270,000 clones listed, 87% were seen once. The source material was peripheral blood. Source of these receptors: a woman between 45 and 60 years old with acute or convalescent COVID-19. The CDR3 runs from the conserved cysteine through the conserved F or W. A D gene is named only where the DNA matches it firmly. Rows may omit the clone size; those that give it use once, few, many or a size class.

j_call cdr3_length d_call clone_size v_call cdr3_aa cdr3_nt
TRBJ2-7 15 TRBD2 . TRBV7-8 CASSLRLAGAGEQYF TGTGCCAGCAGCTTAAGGCTCGCGGGAGCGGGCGAGCAGTACTTC
TRBJ2-1 18 . . TRBV24-1 CATSDPGISASSYNEQFF TGTGCCACCAGTGATCCCGGAATTAGCGCTAGCTCCTACAATGAGCAGTTCTTC
TRBJ1-2 14 . . TRBV5-6 CASSLERNNYGYTF TGTGCCAGCAGCTTGGAGCGAAATAACTATGGCTACACCTTC
TRBJ2-5 15 . . TRBV19 CASSPPGAIGETQYF TGTGCCAGTAGTCCCCCTGGGGCAATCGGAGAGACCCAGTACTTC
TRBJ1-2 14 . once TRBV5-1 CASSLALELNGYTF TGCGCCAGCAGCTTGGCCCTAGAATTAAATGGCTACACCTTC
TRBJ1-2 15 TRBD1 . TRBV19 CASSTGTGGTYGYTF TGTGCCAGTAGTACCGGGACAGGGGGCACCTATGGCTACACCTTC
TRBJ1-3 18 . . TRBV3-1/TRBV3-2 CASSQDTDRDYSGNTIYF TGTGCCAGCAGCCAAGATACGGACAGAGATTATTCTGGAAACACCATATATTTT
TRBJ2-1 16 TRBD2 . TRBV11-3 CASSLAGGGRDNEQFF TGTGCCAGCAGCTTAGCCGGCGGCGGGAGGGACAATGAGCAGTTCTTC
TRBJ2-2 15 . . TRBV5-4 CASTSAGSGTGELFF TGTGCCAGCACCTCGGCTGGCAGCGGCACCGGGGAGCTGTTTTTT
TRBJ2-7 14 TRBD2 . TRBV30 CAWSVSGSPYEQYF TGTGCCTGGAGTGTAAGCGGGAGTCCCTACGAGCAGTACTTC
TRBJ2-1 16 TRBD2 . TRBV9 CASSVAWLAASGEQFF TGTGCCAGCAGCGTAGCTTGGCTAGCGGCTTCAGGGGAGCAGTTCTTC
TRBJ1-3 14 . . TRBV19 CASSPGFPGNTIYF TGTGCCAGTAGCCCCGGGTTTCCTGGAAACACCATATATTTT
TRBJ2-3 21 TRBD2 . TRBV15 CATSRLRPGTSGRVGTDTQYF TGTGCCACCAGCAGGTTACGACCCGGGACTAGCGGGAGGGTGGGCACAGATACGCAGTATTTT
TRBJ1-3 17 . . TRBV30 CAWSVARGVWAGNTIYF TGTGCCTGGAGTGTAGCCAGGGGTGTCTGGGCTGGAAACACCATATATTTT
TRBJ1-2 20 TRBD1 . TRBV4-2 CASSQGPGTGGGGVGYGYTF TGTGCCAGCAGCCAAGGGCCCGGGACAGGGGGAGGAGGGGTTGGCTATGGCTACACCTTC
TRBJ2-7 15 . few TRBV3-1/TRBV3-2 CASSQDWTGSYEQYF TGTGCCAGCAGCCAAGATTGGACTGGAAGCTACGAGCAGTACTTC
TRBJ1-4 12 . . TRBV30 CAWSFRMGKLFF TGTGCCTGGAGTTTCAGGATGGGAAAACTGTTTTTT
TRBJ1-1 14 . . TRBV9 CASSVVGGNTEAFF TGTGCCAGCAGCGTAGTGGGGGGGAACACTGAAGCTTTCTTT